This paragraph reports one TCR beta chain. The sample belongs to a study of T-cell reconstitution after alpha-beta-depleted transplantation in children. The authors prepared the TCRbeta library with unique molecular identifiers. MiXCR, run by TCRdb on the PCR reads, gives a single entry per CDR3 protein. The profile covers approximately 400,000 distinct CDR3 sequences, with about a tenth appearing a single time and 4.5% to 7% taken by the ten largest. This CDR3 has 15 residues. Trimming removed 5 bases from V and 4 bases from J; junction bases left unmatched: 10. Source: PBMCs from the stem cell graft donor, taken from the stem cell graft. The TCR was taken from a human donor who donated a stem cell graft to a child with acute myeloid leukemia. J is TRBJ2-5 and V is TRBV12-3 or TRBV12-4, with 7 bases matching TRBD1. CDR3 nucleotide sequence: TGTGCCAGCAGTAAGGGACAGTCTATCCTAGAGACCCAGTACTTC. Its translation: CASSKGQSILETQYF.